This T cell receptor beta chain was identified during a study of shared clonotypes between healthy human individuals. Study overall: Three CD4 naive, three CD4 memory, two CD8 naive and one CD8 memory plate were used per donor.

From germline, CDR1 is SNHLY and CDR2 FYNNEI. Trimming pared 2 bases from V and 9 bases from J, leaving 11 bases between. The CDR3 runs to 13 residues. Only in-frame clones appear in the TCRdb table, and some are missing; sequencing was by immunoSEQ multiplex PCR. The sample has 600,000 to 750,000 clones, about 90% seen once. The V and J genes are TRBV2 and TRBJ1-5; D uncertain. Sequencing was carried out using memory CD8+ T cells from PBMCs. As for subset: CD45RO+ cells pooled with CCR7-negative TemRA cells. The clonotype was recovered from a man between 18 and 29 years old in good health. Some clones in this sample may be carry-over from other donors' samples. The CDR3 loop is CASSEPAHGPQHF. CDR3 DNA: TGTGCCAGCAGTGAACCGGCACATGGGCCCCAGCATTTT.